The T cell receptor (beta chain) described here comes from a study of OX40 agonist ivuxolimab in advanced cancers. Findings and caveats of the study: Also present in some nonresponders was a low level of normalized T-cell clonal expansion.

Germline-derived CDR1 and CDR2 are SNHLY and FYNNEI. V was trimmed by 3 bases and J by 11 bases, leaving 19 bases between them. This CDR3 has 14 residues. Libraries were prepared by immunoSEQ multiplex PCR; TCRdb keeps only in-frame clonotypes and omits some of them. The table shows approximately 14,000 clones, with approximately 84% occurring only once. In regard to this clone: Its antigen is unidentified.

The specimen was CD4+ or CD8+ T cells sorted from blood, collected in a trial of the OX40 agonist ivuxolimab. V usage is TRBV2 and J usage is TRBJ1-1; the D gene is possibly TRBD1 (6 bases). The sequence was collected from an adult with an advanced solid tumor such as melanoma, head and neck, liver or kidney cancer. CDR3 amino acids: CASSEGVNGGAAFF. The CDR3 DNA reads as TGTGCCAGCAGTGAGGGTGTTAACGGGGGCGCGGCTTTCTTT.